Listed below are T cell receptor beta chains from one sample, sequenced in a study of post-analysis software for immune sequencing data. MiXCR, run by TCRdb on the PCR reads, gives a single entry per CDR3 protein. The sample lists approximately 730,000 distinct CDR3 sequences; 25% to 30% were seen once. Material: blood. The source is a girl aged 10 to 17 with multiple sclerosis. Both conserved end residues are trimmed from each CDR3. The size of a clone is reported for some rows only, either as once, few or many, or as a class for expanded clones.

TRBJ2-7	TRBV19	-	ASSMGREQY
TRBJ2-5	TRBV6-5	few	ATSGGQGTQY
TRBJ2-7	TRBV7-9	many	ASSRAYEQY
TRBJ2-1	TRBV2	-	ASSEFQQGYNEQF
TRBJ2-1	TRBV15	-	ATSRGRDDYNEQF
TRBJ1-5	TRBV6-2/TRBV6-3	few	ASSYHAGTGANQPQH
TRBJ2-7	TRBV5-6	many	ASSESGGSYEQY
TRBJ2-5	TRBV11-2	-	ASSLGAVETQY
-	TRBV7-2	-	ASSLDRQVHEQY
TRBJ2-3	TRBV12-3/TRBV12-4	few	ASKPFTDTQY
TRBJ1-2	TRBV18	-	ASSPRGVDGYT
TRBJ2-2	TRBV6-5	few	ASSYQNTGELF
TRBJ2-5	TRBV3-1	many	ASRLSGVWETQY
TRBJ2-7	TRBV7-2	-	ASSLAGSGNEQY
TRBJ1-2	TRBV12-3/TRBV12-4	-	ASSPRVPAPNYGYT
TRBJ2-7	TRBV6-2/TRBV6-3	few	ASTRGLAVYEQY
TRBJ2-3	TRBV2	-	ASSFLTSDTQY
TRBJ2-1	TRBV5-1	-	ASSPGTPINEQF
TRBJ2-7	TRBV29-1	many	SVKGPVGHEQY
TRBJ2-5	TRBV5-1	-	ASSFITGQGETQY
TRBJ2-7	TRBV10-3	-	AISESGRAIFYEQY
TRBJ1-5	TRBV7-9	few	ASSLYSSGAWDQPQH
TRBJ1-5	TRBV28	-	ASSLSPPSNQPQH
TRBJ2-3	TRBV20-1	-	SASTGTGCDTQY
TRBJ1-4	TRBV7-2	-	ASSLGTGVGEKLF
TRBJ2-7	TRBV20-1	few	SAREEGAVRLYEQY
TRBJ1-4	TRBV7-9	-	ASSSELSNEKRF
TRBJ2-1	TRBV7-9	-	ASSPLWEGGRHNEQF
TRBJ2-1	TRBV27	many	ASRLAGGYNEQF
TRBJ2-1	TRBV20-1	-	SARDWRGADEQF
TRBJ2-5	TRBV12-3/TRBV12-4	-	ASSLGTSGKGQY
TRBJ2-7	TRBV27	few	ASRGGSSSYEQY
TRBJ2-3	TRBV3-1	-	ASSQDAGSSTDTQY